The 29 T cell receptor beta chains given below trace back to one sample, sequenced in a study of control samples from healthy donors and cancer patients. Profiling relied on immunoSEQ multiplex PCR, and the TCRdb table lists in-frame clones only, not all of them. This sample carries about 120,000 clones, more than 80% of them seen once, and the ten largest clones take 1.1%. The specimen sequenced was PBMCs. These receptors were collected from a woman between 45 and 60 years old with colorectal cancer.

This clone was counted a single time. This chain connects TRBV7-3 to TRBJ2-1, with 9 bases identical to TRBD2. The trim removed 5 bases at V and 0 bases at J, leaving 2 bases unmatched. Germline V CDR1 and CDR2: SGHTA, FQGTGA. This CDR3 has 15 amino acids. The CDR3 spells CASSNSGSSYNEQFF. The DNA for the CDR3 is TGTGCCAGCAGCAATAGCGGGAGCTCCTACAATGAGCAGTTCTTC.

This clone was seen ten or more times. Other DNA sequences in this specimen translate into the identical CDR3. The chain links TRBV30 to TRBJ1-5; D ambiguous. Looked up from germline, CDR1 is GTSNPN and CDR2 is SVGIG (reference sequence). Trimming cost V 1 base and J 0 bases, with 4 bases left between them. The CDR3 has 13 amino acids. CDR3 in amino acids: CAWSEDSNQPQHF. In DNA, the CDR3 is TGTGCCTGGAGTGAGGATAGCAATCAGCCCCAGCATTTT.

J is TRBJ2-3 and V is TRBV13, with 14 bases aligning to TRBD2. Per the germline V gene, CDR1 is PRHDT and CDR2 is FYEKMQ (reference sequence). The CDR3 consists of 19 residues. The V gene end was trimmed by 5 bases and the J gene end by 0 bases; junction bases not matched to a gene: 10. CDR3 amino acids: CASSPTGTSGSLSTDTQYF. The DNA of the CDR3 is TGTGCCAGCAGCCCGACCGGGACTAGCGGGAGTTTGAGCACAGATACGCAGTATTTT.

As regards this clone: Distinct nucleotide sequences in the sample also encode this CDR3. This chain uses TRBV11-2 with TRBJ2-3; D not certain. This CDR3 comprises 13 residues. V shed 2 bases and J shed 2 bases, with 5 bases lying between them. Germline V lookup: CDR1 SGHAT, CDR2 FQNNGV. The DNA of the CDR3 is TGTGCCAGCAGCTTACAAGTCACAGATACGCAGTATTTT. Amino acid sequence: CASSLQVTDTQYF.

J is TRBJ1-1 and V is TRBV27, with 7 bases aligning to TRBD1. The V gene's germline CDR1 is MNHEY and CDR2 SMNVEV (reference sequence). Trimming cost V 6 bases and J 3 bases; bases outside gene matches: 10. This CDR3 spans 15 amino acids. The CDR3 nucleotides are TGTGCCAGCAGGCCCGAGACAGGGTGGGACACTGAAGCTTTCTTT. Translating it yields CASRPETGWDTEAFF.

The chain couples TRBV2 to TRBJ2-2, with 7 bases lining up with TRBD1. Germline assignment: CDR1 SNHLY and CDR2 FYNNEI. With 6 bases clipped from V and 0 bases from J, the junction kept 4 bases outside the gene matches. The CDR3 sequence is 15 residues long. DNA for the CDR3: TGTGCCAGCAGCCCCGGGACAGCGAACACCGGGGAGCTGTTTTTT. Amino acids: CASSPGTANTGELFF. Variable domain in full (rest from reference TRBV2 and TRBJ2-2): EPEVTQTPSHQVTQMGQEVILRCVPISNHLYFYWYRQILGQKVEFLVSFYNNEISEKSEIFDDQFSVERPDGSNFTLKIRSTKLEDSAMYFCASSPGTANTGELFFGEGSRLTVL.

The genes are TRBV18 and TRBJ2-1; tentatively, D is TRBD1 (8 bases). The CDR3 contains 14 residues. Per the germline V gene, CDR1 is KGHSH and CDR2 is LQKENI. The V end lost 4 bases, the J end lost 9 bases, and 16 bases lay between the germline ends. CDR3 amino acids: CASSQQTGEGEQFF. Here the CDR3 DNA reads TGTGCCAGCTCACAACAGACAGGGGAGGGTGAGCAGTTCTTC.

This CDR3 reads CATRYSPPDKNTEAFF. The CDR3 bases are TGTGCTACCCGATATTCGCCGCCGGACAAGAACACTGAAGCTTTCTTT. The V call is TRBV12-5, the J call TRBJ1-1; D is possibly TRBD1 (5 bases). With 10 bases removed from V and 1 base from J, the gap between germline ends came to 22 bases. The germline V gene encodes CDR1 LGHNT and CDR2 FRNRAP. The CDR3 has 16 residues.

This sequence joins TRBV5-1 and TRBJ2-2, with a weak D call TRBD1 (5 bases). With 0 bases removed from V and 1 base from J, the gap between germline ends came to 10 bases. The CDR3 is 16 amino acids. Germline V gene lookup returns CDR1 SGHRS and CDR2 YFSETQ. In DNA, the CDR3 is TGCGCCAGCAGCTTGGGATCAGGACAGAACACCGGGGAGCTGTTTTTT. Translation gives CASSLGSGQNTGELFF.

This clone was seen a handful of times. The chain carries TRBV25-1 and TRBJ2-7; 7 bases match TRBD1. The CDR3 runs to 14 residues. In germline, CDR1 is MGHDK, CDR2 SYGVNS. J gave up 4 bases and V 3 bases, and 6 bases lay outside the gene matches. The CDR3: CASSDPQGKYEQYF. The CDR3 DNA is TGTGCCAGCAGTGACCCACAGGGGAAGTACGAGCAGTACTTC.

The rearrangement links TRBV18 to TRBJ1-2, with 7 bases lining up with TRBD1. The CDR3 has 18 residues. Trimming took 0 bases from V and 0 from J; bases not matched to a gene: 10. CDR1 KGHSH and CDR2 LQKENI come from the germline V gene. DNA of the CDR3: TGTGCCAGCTCACCACCGATGGGGGGACAGCCCTCTAACTATGGCTACACCTTC. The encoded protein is CASSPPMGGQPSNYGYTF.

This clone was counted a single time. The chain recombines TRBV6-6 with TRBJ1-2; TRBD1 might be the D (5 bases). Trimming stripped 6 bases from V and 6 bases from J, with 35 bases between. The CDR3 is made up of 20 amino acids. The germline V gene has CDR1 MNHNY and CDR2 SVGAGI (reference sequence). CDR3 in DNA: TGTGCCAGCAGCAGCCTCGGGGCACCTTTTTTGCCATGGCCCCAAAATGGCTACACCTTC. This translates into CASSSLGAPFLPWPQNGYTF.

CDR3 in DNA: TGTGCCACCAGCAGGGACAGGGGGCCCTACTATGGCTACACCTTC. Its protein product is CATSRDRGPYYGYTF. V is TRBV15 and J is TRBJ1-2; 11 bases agree with TRBD1. Germline assignment: CDR1 LNHNV and CDR2 YYDKDF (reference sequence). Trimming at V came to 3 bases and at J to 3 bases, leaving 3 bases not matched to a gene. This CDR3 spans 15 amino acids.

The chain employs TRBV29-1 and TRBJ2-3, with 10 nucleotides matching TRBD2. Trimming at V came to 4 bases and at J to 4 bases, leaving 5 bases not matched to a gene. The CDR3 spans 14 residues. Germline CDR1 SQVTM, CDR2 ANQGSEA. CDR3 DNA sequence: TGCAGCGTTGCCAGCGGGAGGGTGGCAGATACGCAGTATTTT. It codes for CSVASGRVADTQYF.

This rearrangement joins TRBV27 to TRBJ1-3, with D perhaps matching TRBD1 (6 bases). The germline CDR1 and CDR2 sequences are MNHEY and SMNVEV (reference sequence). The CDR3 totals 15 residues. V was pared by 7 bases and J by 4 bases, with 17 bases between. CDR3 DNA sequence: TGTGCCAGCATGTCCCCCGGGACATGGGGAAACACCATATATTTT. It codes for CASMSPGTWGNTIYF.

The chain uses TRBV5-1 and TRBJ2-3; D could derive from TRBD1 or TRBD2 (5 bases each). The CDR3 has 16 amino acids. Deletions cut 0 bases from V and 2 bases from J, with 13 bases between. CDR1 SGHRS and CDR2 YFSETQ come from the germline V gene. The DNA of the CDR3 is TGCGCCAGCAGCTTGGATGGGGGAGTCGACACAGATACGCAGTATTTT. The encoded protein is CASSLDGGVDTDTQYF. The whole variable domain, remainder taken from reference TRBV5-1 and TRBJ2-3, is KAGVTQTPRYLIKTRGQQVTLSCSPISGHRSVSWYQQTPGQGLQFLFEYFSETQRNKGNFPGRFSGRQFSNSRSEMNVSTLELGDSALYLCASSLDGGVDTDTQYFGPGTRLTVL.

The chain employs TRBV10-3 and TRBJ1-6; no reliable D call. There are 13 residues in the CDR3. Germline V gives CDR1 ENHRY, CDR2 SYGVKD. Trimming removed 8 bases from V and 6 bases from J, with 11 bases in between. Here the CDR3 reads CAIWSGGNSPLHF. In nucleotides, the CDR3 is TGTGCCATCTGGTCGGGCGGTAATTCACCCCTCCACTTT.

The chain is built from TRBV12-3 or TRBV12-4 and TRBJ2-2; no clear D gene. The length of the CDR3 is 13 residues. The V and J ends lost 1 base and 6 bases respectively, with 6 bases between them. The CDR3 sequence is CASSLGDAGELFF. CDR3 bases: TGTGCCAGCAGTTTAGGCGACGCCGGGGAGCTGTTTTTT.

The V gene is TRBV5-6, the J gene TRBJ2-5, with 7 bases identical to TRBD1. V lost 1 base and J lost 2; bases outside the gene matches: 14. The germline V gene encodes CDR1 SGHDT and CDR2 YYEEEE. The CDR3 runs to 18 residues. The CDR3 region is CASSLFLTGLRVQETQYF. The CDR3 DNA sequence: TGTGCCAGCAGCTTGTTCCTGACAGGGTTAAGGGTACAAGAGACCCAGTACTTC.

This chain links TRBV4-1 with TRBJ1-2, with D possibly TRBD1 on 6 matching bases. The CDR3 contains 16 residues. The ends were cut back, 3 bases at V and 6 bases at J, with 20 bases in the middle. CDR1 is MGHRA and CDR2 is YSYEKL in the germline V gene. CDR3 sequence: CASSQADRSTSHGYTF. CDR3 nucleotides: TGCGCCAGCAGCCAGGCGGACAGATCCACTTCTCATGGCTACACCTTC.

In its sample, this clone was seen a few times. The CDR3 spells CASSLGTSDRGGGYTF. The CDR3 DNA is TGTGCCAGCAGCTTAGGGACTTCGGACAGGGGGGGCGGCTACACCTTC. The chain has TRBV7-6 and TRBJ1-2; 10 nucleotides agree with TRBD1. V was pared by 1 base and J by 8 bases, with 10 bases of the junction left unmatched. Germline V gives CDR1 SGHVS, CDR2 FNYEAQ. The CDR3 is 16 residues long.

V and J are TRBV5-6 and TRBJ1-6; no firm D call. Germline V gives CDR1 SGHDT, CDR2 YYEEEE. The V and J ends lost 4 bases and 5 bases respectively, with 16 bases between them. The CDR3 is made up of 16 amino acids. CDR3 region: CASSMDRRTDNSPLHF. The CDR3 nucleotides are TGTGCCAGCAGCATGGACCGCCGGACCGATAATTCACCCCTCCACTTT.

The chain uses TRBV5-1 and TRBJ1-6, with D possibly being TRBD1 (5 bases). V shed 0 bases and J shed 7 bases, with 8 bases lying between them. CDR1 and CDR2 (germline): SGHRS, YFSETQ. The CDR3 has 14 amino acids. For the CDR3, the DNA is TGCGCCAGCAGCTTGGGGGACCGCAATTCACCCCTCCACTTT. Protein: CASSLGDRNSPLHF.

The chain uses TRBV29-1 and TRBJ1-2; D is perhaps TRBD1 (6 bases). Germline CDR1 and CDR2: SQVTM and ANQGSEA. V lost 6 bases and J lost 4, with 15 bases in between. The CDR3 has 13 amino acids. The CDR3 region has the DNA TGCAGCGTGGACTTAGGGGGGGGCTATGGCTACACCTTC. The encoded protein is CSVDLGGGYGYTF.

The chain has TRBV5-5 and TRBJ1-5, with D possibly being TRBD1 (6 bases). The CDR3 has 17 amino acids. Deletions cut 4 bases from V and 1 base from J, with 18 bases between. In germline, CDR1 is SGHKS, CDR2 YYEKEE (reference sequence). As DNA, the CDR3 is TGTGCCAGCAGCCAGAGGGCGAACAGGGTCAGCAATCAGCCCCAGCATTTT. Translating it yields CASSQRANRVSNQPQHF. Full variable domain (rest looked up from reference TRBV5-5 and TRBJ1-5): DAGVTQSPTHLIKTRGQQVTLRCSPISGHKSVSWYQQVLGQGPQFIFQYYEKEERGRGNFPDRFSARQFPNYSSELNVNALLLGDSALYLCASSQRANRVSNQPQHFGDGTRLSIL.

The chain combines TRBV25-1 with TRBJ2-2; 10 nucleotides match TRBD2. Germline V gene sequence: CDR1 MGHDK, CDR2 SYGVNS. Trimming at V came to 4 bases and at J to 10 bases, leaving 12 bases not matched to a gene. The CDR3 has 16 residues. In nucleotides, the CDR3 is TGTGCCAGCAGTGGAAGCGGGAGGGGTACCGGGGAGGAGCTGTTTTTT. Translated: CASSGSGRGTGEELFF.

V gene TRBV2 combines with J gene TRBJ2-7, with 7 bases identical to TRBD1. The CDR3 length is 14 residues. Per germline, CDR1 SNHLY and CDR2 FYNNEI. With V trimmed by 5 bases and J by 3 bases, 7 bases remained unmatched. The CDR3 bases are TGTGCCAGCAGTACCGGGACAGATTTCTACGAGCAGTACTTC. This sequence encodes CASSTGTDFYEQYF.

The CDR3 loop is CASSLPSAAINSPLHF. CDR3 coding DNA: TGTGCCAGCAGCTTACCTTCGGCTGCTATTAATTCACCCCTCCACTTT. The chain uses TRBV7-8 and TRBJ1-6; no clear D gene. Germline V gene data show CDR1 as SGHVS and CDR2 as FQNEAQ. The length of the CDR3 is 16 residues. V was cut by 2 bases and J by 6 bases, with 14 bases left in between.

CDR3 bases: TGTGCCTGGAGGGGCAGGGCGGACACTGAAGCTTTCTTT. Its translation is CAWRGRADTEAFF. This rearrangement joins TRBV30 to TRBJ1-1; possibly TRBD1 for D (5 bases). The CDR3 length is 13 residues. V dropped 3 bases and J dropped 3 bases, with 11 bases sitting between them. Germline CDR1 GTSNPN, CDR2 SVGIG (reference sequence).